This T cell receptor (beta chain) was captured by sequencing in a study of regulatory T cells in long-lasting Graves disease. For TCR beta, libraries came from iRepertoire HTBI primers and Arm-PCR of CDR3 regions. One entry per CDR3 protein results from TCRdb running MiXCR on the multiplex PCR reads. Altogether approximately 300,000 distinct CDR3 sequences are present, 15% to 20% being singletons, with the ten largest covering less than 40%. The sample holds many counts of this clonotype. Germline V gene sequence: CDR1 MNHEY, CDR2 SVGEGT. This CDR3 comprises 19 residues. J gave up 1 base and V 0 bases, and 12 bases lay outside the gene matches. The time point denotes: newly diagnosed GD, antithyroid drugs for less than 3 months. Generation of the TCR library employed RNA extracted from PBMCs.

This TCR was recovered from a female donor with Graves disease. The chain couples TRBV6-2 or TRBV6-3 to TRBJ2-7; 10 bases are a match to TRBD2. This specimen consisted of peripheral blood mononuclear cells (PBMCs), obtained at new diagnosis, from a patient treated with antithyroid drugs. The CDR3 is CASSYSLVRWTSGSYEQYF. The CDR3 nucleotides read TGTGCCAGCAGTTACTCGCTAGTTAGGTGGACTAGCGGTTCCTACGAGCAGTACTTC.